This section outlines one T cell receptor beta chain sequence together with its context. Libraries were prepared by immunoSEQ multiplex PCR; TCRdb keeps only in-frame clonotypes and omits some of them. The sample includes some 250,000 clones, over 80% seen only once; the top ten take 0.95% to 1.5%. This record comes from a study of blood T cell repertoires in COVID-19. V was clipped by 3 bases and J by 2 bases, with 8 bases between them. Per the germline V gene, CDR1 is KGHSH and CDR2 is LQKENI. The length of the CDR3 is 13 residues. The cohort comprised adults aged about 18 to 90 years residing in around 25 US areas. Participants were placed into cohorts based on the clinical history they reported.

Sequencing was performed on PBMCs or T cells enriched from blood (not recorded which). V usage is TRBV18 and J usage is TRBJ2-7, with D maybe TRBD1 (6 bases). The sequence derives from a human donor in a cohort exposed to, infected with or recovered from COVID-19 (not recorded which). The donor label of this sample is uncertain. The CDR3 coding sequence is TGTGCCAGCTCACCGGACAGTACCTACGAGCAGTACTTC. This encodes CASSPDSTYEQYF.